These 5 T cell receptor beta chains originate from one sample sequenced in a study of B cell selection in AIRE deficiency. The sorted conventional CD4 T cells were gated as CD4+CD127+. The method was immunoSEQ multiplex PCR; TCRdb's version includes in-frame clones alone and lacks a portion of them. Among fewer than 30,000 clones listed, about 96% were seen once. What was sequenced was CD4+CD127+ conventional T cells sorted from PBMCs. Receptors originate from a human donor in good health.

This clone came up once. This sequence joins TRBV2 and TRBJ1-2; the match to TRBD1 covers 9 bases. Trimming took 7 bases from V and 9 from J; bases not matched to a gene: 6. The CDR3 length is 12 residues. From germline, CDR1 is SNHLY and CDR2 FYNNEI. The CDR3 coding sequence is TGTGCCAGCACGGGGACAGGGCCTCGCTACACCTTC. Its translation: CASTGTGPRYTF.

This clone was seen a single time. The chain couples TRBV5-1 to TRBJ2-5; the match to TRBD1 covers 7 bases. This CDR3 contains 15 residues. Trimming took 4 bases from V and 0 from J; bases not matched to a gene: 6. Germline V gene data show CDR1 as SGHRS and CDR2 as YFSETQ. CDR3 in DNA: TGCGCCAGCAGCGGAGCTACAGGGGACCAAGAGACCCAGTACTTC. Protein: CASSGATGDQETQYF.

The CDR3 loop reads CASSMQGLADYEQYF. CDR3 in DNA: TGTGCCAGTAGTATGCAGGGACTAGCGGACTACGAGCAGTACTTC. The chain recombines TRBV19 with TRBJ2-7, with 11 nucleotides matching TRBD2. In germline, CDR1 is LNHDA, CDR2 SQIVND (reference sequence). This CDR3 region has 15 residues. Trimming at V came to 3 bases and at J to 3 bases, leaving 4 bases not matched to a gene.

This chain connects TRBV2 to TRBJ1-2, with D tentatively TRBD1 (6 bases). Deletions cut 2 bases from V and 7 bases from J, with 17 bases between. CDR1 is SNHLY, CDR2 FYNNEI, per germline. This CDR3 has 15 residues. CDR3 coding DNA: TGTGCCAGCAGTGAACTGGACAGCCGTGTGGGTGGCTACACCTTC. This translates into CASSELDSRVGGYTF.

The chain joins TRBV15 to TRBJ2-7; no definite D call. The germline V gene encodes CDR1 LNHNV and CDR2 YYDKDF (reference sequence). The CDR3 is made up of 13 amino acids. Trimming cost V 0 bases and J 5 bases, with 8 bases left between them. The CDR3, as DNA: TGTGCCACCAGCAGAGACGGGTGGGACGAGCAGTACTTC. This gives the protein CATSRDGWDEQYF.